Each of the 21 T cell receptor beta chains below was sequenced from the same sample in a study of cytomegalovirus exposure and HLA in healthy donors. PCR was performed using 60 Vbeta and 13 Jbeta primers. The method was immunoSEQ multiplex PCR; TCRdb's version includes in-frame clones alone and lacks a portion of them. In the table there are over 150,000 clones, roughly four fifths of which are singletons. Sequencing used PBMCs. Receptors were obtained from a man between 18 and 29 years old in good health and CMV-seronegative.

This chain joins TRBV5-6 and TRBJ2-2, with D uncertain. V was cut by 4 bases and J by 1 base, with 5 bases left in between. Germline CDR1 SGHDT, CDR2 YYEEEE. This CDR3 region has 13 residues. CDR3 coding DNA: TGTGCCAGCAGCCCATGGAACACCGGGGAGCTGTTTTTT. It is translated as CASSPWNTGELFF.

This clone was observed a few times. The gene calls are TRBV2 and TRBJ2-6; D unresolved. This CDR3 contains 15 residues. V shed 5 bases and J shed 0 bases, with 8 bases lying between them. The germline V gene encodes CDR1 SNHLY and CDR2 FYNNEI. The DNA of the CDR3 is TGTGCCAGCAGTCAGGAAAGCTCTGGGGCCAACGTCCTGACTTTC. Encoded protein: CASSQESSGANVLTF.

The chain has TRBV7-8 and TRBJ1-3; D remains unclear. CDR1 SGHVS and CDR2 FQNEAQ come from the germline V gene. The V gene lost 5 bases and the J gene lost 0 bases, with 14 bases spanning the gap. The CDR3 extends over 16 amino acids. Here the CDR3 reads CASSPSRQRSGNTIYF. CDR3 nucleotides: TGTGCCAGCAGCCCCTCTAGGCAGCGCTCTGGAAACACCATATATTTT.

The V and J genes are TRBV29-1 and TRBJ1-2, with D possibly being TRBD1 (6 bases). Trimming removed 6 bases at V and 6 bases at J, with 8 bases between. There are 10 residues in the CDR3. CDR1 is SQVTM, CDR2 ANQGSEA, per germline. The CDR3: CSVNRDGYTF. As DNA, the CDR3 is TGCAGCGTGAACAGGGATGGCTACACCTTC.

V and J are TRBV4-1 and TRBJ1-1; 7 nucleotides match TRBD1. Germline CDR1 reads MGHRA; CDR2 reads YSYEKL. V lost 0 bases to trimming and J lost 0 bases; unmatched junction nucleotides: 7. The CDR3 spans 17 residues. The CDR3 loop reads CASSQDAAGQMNTEAFF. DNA for the CDR3: TGCGCCAGCAGCCAAGATGCCGCGGGACAGATGAACACTGAAGCTTTCTTT.

The chain joins TRBV5-6 to TRBJ2-3, with 9 bases matching TRBD1. CDR3 length: 15 amino acids. Trimming at V came to 2 bases and at J to 6 bases, leaving 7 bases not matched to a gene. The V gene's germline CDR1 is SGHDT and CDR2 YYEEEE. The CDR3 spells CASSFKDRGTDTQYF. The CDR3 DNA reads as TGTGCCAGCAGCTTTAAGGACAGGGGAACCGATACGCAGTATTTT.

The chain has TRBV25-1 and TRBJ1-2; D is possibly TRBD1 (5 bases). Germline V gene lookup returns CDR1 MGHDK and CDR2 SYGVNS. Trimming removed 2 bases at V and 2 bases at J, with 9 bases between. The length of the CDR3 is 14 residues. The CDR3 nucleotides read TGTGCCAGCAGTGAAGCAGGGTCGAACTATGGCTACACCTTC. As protein: CASSEAGSNYGYTF.

This chain connects TRBV4-1 to TRBJ1-1, with 7 bases that match TRBD1. The CDR3 is made up of 17 amino acids. The V and J ends lost 1 base and 2 bases, in that order; junction bases with no gene match: 10. CDR1 and CDR2 (germline): MGHRA, YSYEKL. The CDR3 DNA reads TGCGCCAGCAGCCAAGTAATGAGGGGGCGGATCAACACTGAAGCTTTCTTT. The encoded protein is CASSQVMRGRINTEAFF.

The chain couples TRBV2 to TRBJ2-6; possible D gene TRBD1, 6 bases. Germline CDR1 reads SNHLY; CDR2 reads FYNNEI. This CDR3 spans 16 amino acids. V gave up 6 bases and J gave up 0 bases, with 12 bases separating them. This CDR3 is CASRTGQFSGANVLTF. CDR3 bases: TGTGCCAGCAGGACAGGCCAATTCTCTGGGGCCAACGTCCTGACTTTC.

The chain is built from TRBV28 and TRBJ2-7; a weak D match, TRBD2 (6 bases). The germline V gene encodes CDR1 MDHEN and CDR2 SYDVKM. The CDR3 is 15 residues long. With 7 bases removed from V and 4 bases from J, the gap between germline ends came to 20 bases. Written as DNA, the CDR3 is TGTGCCAGCATCCCTCCGGGAGCAGCTCGTTACGAGCAGTACTTC. It translates to CASIPPGAARYEQYF.

The DNA for the CDR3 is TGTGCCATCAGTTTGGTGGGCGGGCAGCCCCAGCATTTT. Translating it yields CAISLVGGQPQHF. The chain is built from TRBV10-3 and TRBJ1-5, with D uncertain. From germline, CDR1 is ENHRY and CDR2 SYGVKD. The length of the CDR3 is 13 residues. Trimming removed 5 bases from V and 7 bases from J, with 12 bases in between.

The chain couples TRBV15 to TRBJ2-7; 10 bases align to TRBD2. The CDR3 is 16 residues long. V was pared by 3 bases and J by 0 bases, with 5 bases of the junction left unmatched. Germline CDR1 reads LNHNV; CDR2 reads YYDKDF (reference sequence). The CDR3 DNA sequence: TGTGCCACCAGCAGGGGTAGCGGGGGGAGCTCCTACGAGCAGTACTTC. Its protein product is CATSRGSGGSSYEQYF.

V and J are TRBV4-2 and TRBJ2-7; 7 nucleotides line up with TRBD1. Trimming cost V 3 bases and J 6 bases; bases outside gene matches: 14. The CDR3 has 16 residues. Per germline, CDR1 LGHNA and CDR2 YNFKEQ. As DNA, the CDR3 is TGTGCCAGCAGCCAGCAAGGGGGAACAGGGGCCCTCGAGCAGTACTTC. It is translated as CASSQQGGTGALEQYF.

The chain carries TRBV5-1 and TRBJ2-2, with TRBD2 matching over 10 bases. This CDR3 is built from 16 residues. From germline, CDR1 is SGHRS and CDR2 YFSETQ. V was clipped by 3 bases and J by 0 bases; unmatched bases: 2. Written as DNA, the CDR3 is TGCGCCAGCAGCTCCGGACTAGCGGCGAACACCGGGGAGCTGTTTTTT. Translation gives CASSSGLAANTGELFF.

The V and J genes are TRBV4-1 and TRBJ1-3; D gene ambiguous. This CDR3 has 16 amino acids. V lost 1 base to trimming and J lost 0 bases, with 10 bases between them. Per germline, CDR1 MGHRA and CDR2 YSYEKL. The CDR3 loop reads CASSQGLLYSGNTIYF. For the CDR3, the DNA is TGCGCCAGCAGCCAAGGTCTCCTTTACTCTGGAAACACCATATATTTT.

This clone has just one count. The chain employs TRBV5-5 and TRBJ2-1; perhaps TRBD1 as D (6 bases). Trimming removed 2 bases from V and 3 bases from J, with 12 bases in between. Looked up from germline, CDR1 is SGHKS and CDR2 is YYEKEE (reference sequence). The CDR3 totals 15 residues. The CDR3 DNA reads as TGTGCCAGCAGCTTCCGGGCGGACAGCTACAATGAGCAGTTCTTC. It translates to CASSFRADSYNEQFF.

The chain employs TRBV4-2 and TRBJ1-4; D perhaps matches TRBD1 (6 bases). V shed 1 base and J shed 6 bases, with 21 bases lying between them. The CDR3 extends over 18 amino acids. CDR1 is LGHNA, CDR2 YNFKEQ, per germline. CDR3 sequence: CASSQAPGTPIGDEKLFF. The CDR3 DNA is TGTGCCAGCAGCCAAGCGCCCGGGACACCAATCGGGGATGAAAAACTGTTTTTT.

The chain carries TRBV15 and TRBJ1-5; no clear D gene. Germline V gene lookup returns CDR1 LNHNV and CDR2 YYDKDF (reference sequence). The CDR3 length is 15 residues. Trimming removed 0 bases from V and 4 bases from J, with 10 bases in between. This CDR3 reads CATSRDRSVNQPQHF. The CDR3 nucleotides are TGTGCCACCAGCAGAGATAGGAGTGTTAATCAGCCCCAGCATTTT.

The chain joins TRBV6-1 to TRBJ1-2; no reliable D call. V was clipped by 3 bases and J by 5 bases, with 10 bases between them. Germline assignment: CDR1 MNHNS and CDR2 SASEGT. CDR3 size: 13 residues. The CDR3 DNA is TGTGCCAGCAGTGAGAGGGAGGCGTATGGCTACACCTTC. Protein: CASSEREAYGYTF.

This clone was detected only once. The chain is built from TRBV27 and TRBJ2-3; D may be TRBD1 (6 bases). Trimming shortened V by 3 bases and J by 3 bases, and 19 bases separated the two germline ends. Per the germline V gene, CDR1 is MNHEY and CDR2 is SMNVEV (reference sequence). This CDR3 is 17 amino acids long. The CDR3 DNA reads TGTGCCAGCAGTTTGAGGTTTTCCGGGACATTGACAGATACGCAGTATTTT. This encodes CASSLRFSGTLTDTQYF.

As concerns this clone: At one boundary the junction diverges from the germline segment, which might be a read error. J is TRBJ2-1 and V is TRBV29-1; TRBD1 matches at 7 bases. CDR3 size: 14 residues. Germline V gene data show CDR1 as SQVTM and CDR2 as ANQGSEA. CDR3 bases: TGCAGCGTGGAAGACAGGGTCACCTACAATGAGCAGTTCTTC. Its translation: CSVEDRVTYNEQFF.